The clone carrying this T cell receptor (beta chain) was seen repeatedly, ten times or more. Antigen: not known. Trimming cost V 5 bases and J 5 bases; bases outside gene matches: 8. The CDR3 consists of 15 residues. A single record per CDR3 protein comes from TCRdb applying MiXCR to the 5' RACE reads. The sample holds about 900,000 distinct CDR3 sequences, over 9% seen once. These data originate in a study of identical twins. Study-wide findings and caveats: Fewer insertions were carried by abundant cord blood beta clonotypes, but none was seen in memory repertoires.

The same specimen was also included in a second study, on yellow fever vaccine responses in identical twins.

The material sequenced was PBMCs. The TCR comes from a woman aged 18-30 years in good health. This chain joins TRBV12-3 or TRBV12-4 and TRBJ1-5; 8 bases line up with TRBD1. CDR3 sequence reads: CASSPQGAVDQPQHF. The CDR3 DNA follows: TGTGCCAGCAGTCCCCAGGGGGCGGTCGATCAGCCCCAGCATTTT.